The clone carrying this T cell receptor (beta chain) was picked up a small number of times. Its target is not known. This sample stems from a study of tumor and adjacent non-tumor tissue in lung cancer. Broader study findings: In normal lung, the top 100 clones were significantly more dominant than in tumor. Higher tumor TCR diversity was associated with shorter survival.

No cell sorting was done before RNA was extracted from the tissue. Distant lung tissue was collected more than 3 cm away from the tumor edge. Germline V gene lookup returns CDR1 SGHAT and CDR2 FQNNGV. With 4 bases clipped from V and 0 bases from J, the junction kept 3 bases outside the gene matches. The CDR3 runs to 14 residues. Three rounds of nested PCR, following a modified ARM-PCR protocol, produced the TCRbeta library. From the multiplex PCR reads, TCRdb called clonotypes with MiXCR, one entry per CDR3 protein. The sample records about 67,000 distinct CDR3 sequences, more than 65% being singletons.

The receptor comes from a man aged 55 to 70 with non-small cell lung cancer. The chain recombines TRBV11-2 with TRBJ2-7; TRBD1 matches at 7 bases. The sequenced sample consisted of distant non-tumor lung tissue. The CDR3 loop reads CASSWGQPSYEQYF. The CDR3 DNA reads as TGTGCCAGCAGCTGGGGACAGCCCTCCTACGAGCAGTACTTC.